Listed below are T cell receptor beta chains from one sample, sequenced in a study of neoadjuvant anti-PD-1 for oral cavity cancer. Assay: immunoSEQ multiplex PCR; the TCRdb copy retains only in-frame clones and omits some. Here the sample spans 6,500 to 8,000 clones, 74% being singletons. The sample in question was PBMCs, obtained before nivolumab (anti-PD-1) treatment. Every receptor here comes from a person aged 35-79 years with oral cavity squamous cell carcinoma. Both conserved end residues are part of each CDR3. The D gene is left open where the match is weak. Rows give clone size only sometimes, using once, few, many, or a class for an expanded clone.

clone size,J gene,D gene,V gene,CDR3 DNA,CDR3 protein
NA,TRBJ1-1,NA,TRBV6-1,TGTGCCAGCATCCCGTCTTTTGAAGCTTTCTTT,CASIPSFEAFF
NA,TRBJ1-5,NA,TRBV4-2,TGTGCCAGCAGCCAAGATGGACGGGACCATCAGCCCCAGCATTTT,CASSQDGRDHQPQHF
NA,TRBJ2-1,NA,TRBV6-1,TGTGCCAGCAGTGAAGCGGTTGGTGTCCGCGACAATGAGCAGTTCTTC,CASSEAVGVRDNEQFF
NA,TRBJ2-1,NA,TRBV7-9,TGTGCCAGCAGCTTAGAAGACTTGGGGGTAAAGTTCTTC,CASSLEDLGVKFF
NA,TRBJ1-1,NA,TRBV7-3,TGTGCCAGCAGCTTAGGGCCGGGGGGTAAAGCTTTCTTT,CASSLGPGGKAFF
NA,TRBJ1-2,TRBD1,TRBV2,TGTGCCAGCAGACCCTCGACAGGGGCCAACTATGGCTACACCTTC,CASRPSTGANYGYTF
NA,TRBJ2-1,TRBD1,TRBV25-1,TGTGCCAGCAGCTTCCCGGGACAGCTCCCTGAGCAGTTCTTC,CASSFPGQLPEQFF
NA,TRBJ1-2,NA,TRBV5-6,TGTGCCAGCAGCTTGGGGGTCAGGGGCCGGCAACTTAACTATGGCTACACCTTC,CASSLGVRGRQLNYGYTF
NA,TRBJ2-2,TRBD1,TRBV28,TGTGCCAGCAGTTTATACAGGGGGCAGAGCACCGGGGAGCTGTTTTTT,CASSLYRGQSTGELFF
NA,TRBJ1-3,TRBD1,TRBV15,TGTGCCACCAGCAGAGGTGGGGACAGGGAAGCTGGAAACACCATATATTTT,CATSRGGDREAGNTIYF
NA,TRBJ1-2,TRBD1,TRBV7-2,TGTGCCAGCAGACCGGGACAGGGAAACTATGGCTACACCTTC,CASRPGQGNYGYTF
NA,TRBJ1-2,TRBD1,TRBV27,TGTGCCAGCAGTCTCACCGGGACAGGGATCTATGGCTACACCTTC,CASSLTGTGIYGYTF
NA,TRBJ1-1,TRBD1,TRBV19,TGTGCCAGTAGTACTGGACAGGGGCGCGGGGGTGAAGCTTTCTTT,CASSTGQGRGGEAFF
NA,TRBJ1-2,NA,TRBV5-1,TGCGCCAGCAGCTTGGAGGACATAACCTATGGCTACACCTTC,CASSLEDITYGYTF
once,TRBJ2-2,TRBD2,TRBV4-2,TGTGCCAGCAGCCAAGGGACTAGCGCCACCGGGGAGCTGTTTTTT,CASSQGTSATGELFF
NA,TRBJ1-2,NA,TRBV6-5,TGTGCCAGCAGAACCTCGGGGGGGACCTATGGCTACACCTTC,CASRTSGGTYGYTF
NA,TRBJ2-3,NA,TRBV7-8,TGTGCCAGCAGCTTATTTTCCCGCACAGATACGCAGTATTTT,CASSLFSRTDTQYF
NA,TRBJ1-5,NA,TRBV6-1,TGTGCCAGCATCCCTGGACCTAGCAATCAGCCCCAGCATTTT,CASIPGPSNQPQHF
NA,TRBJ2-3,TRBD2,TRBV7-2,TGTGCCAGCAGCTGGGCACGACTAGCTTCAGGCCCCGATACGCAGTATTTT,CASSWARLASGPDTQYF
NA,TRBJ2-3,TRBD2,TRBV5-6,TGTGCCAGCAGTTCCGGACTAGACACAGATACGCAGTATTTT,CASSSGLDTDTQYF
few,TRBJ2-7,TRBD1,TRBV10-2,TGCGCCAGCGGGACAGGACAGAACACCTACGAGCAGTACTTC,CASGTGQNTYEQYF
NA,TRBJ2-3,NA,TRBV7-9,TGTGCCAGCAGCTTAGCCGGCGGACGTCCGGATACGCAGTATTTT,CASSLAGGRPDTQYF